This is a list of T cell receptor beta chains from one sample in a study of long-term antiretroviral therapy in people with HIV. Some clones are missing from TCRdb's copy, which holds only in-frame ones; the method was immunoSEQ multiplex PCR. The sample lists approximately 27,000 clones, roughly 90% seen once, with 4% to 5.5% in the top ten. The source was unsorted PBMCs, collected 5.2 years after starting antiretroviral therapy. Every receptor here comes from a woman aged 40 to 50 with HIV. The CDR3 runs from the conserved cysteine through the conserved F or W. D genes are given only for firm matches. Only some rows state a clone size, as once, few, many or a class for expanded clones.

v_gene,abundance,d_gene,j_gene,CDR3nt,CDR3aa
TRBV29-1,.,.,TRBJ1-1,TGCAGCGCTGTCAATGGGGAGGTGAACACTGAAGCTTTCTTT,CSAVNGEVNTEAFF
TRBV12-5,.,.,TRBJ2-2,TGTGCTAGTGTAGCGGACTCTCACACCGGGGAGCTGTTTTTT,CASVADSHTGELFF
TRBV6-6,.,TRBD2,TRBJ2-7,TGTGCCAGCAGTGCTAGCGGGAGGTTCTACGAGCAGTACTTC,CASSASGRFYEQYF
TRBV25-1,.,.,TRBJ1-2,TGTGCCAGCAGTGAAGGGAACTATGGCTACACCTTC,CASSEGNYGYTF
TRBV30,.,.,TRBJ2-5,TGTGCCTGGAGCGGGGGAAGACAAGAGACCCAGTACTTC,CAWSGGRQETQYF
TRBV30,.,.,TRBJ1-1,TGTGCCTGGAGGGTAGGCAGTAAAGCTTTCTTT,CAWRVGSKAFF
TRBV7-6,.,TRBD2,TRBJ2-3,TGTGCCAGCAGCTATAGCGGGGGAATCACAGATACGCAGTATTTT,CASSYSGGITDTQYF
TRBV5-6,.,.,TRBJ2-7,TGTGCCAGCAGCTTGGGCTATAGTCTCGACGAGCAGTACTTC,CASSLGYSLDEQYF
TRBV6-1,.,.,TRBJ2-4,TGTGCCAGCAGTGAATGGGGGGCTTATGCCAAAAACATTCAGTACTTC,CASSEWGAYAKNIQYF
TRBV30,few,.,TRBJ1-2,TGTGCCTGGATGCGGGGCAGGGGAATGGGGGTTAGCTATGGCTACACCTTC,CAWMRGRGMGVSYGYTF